This T cell receptor beta chain was captured by sequencing in a study of tumor and adjacent non-tumor tissue in lung cancer. With V trimmed by 3 bases and J by 10 bases, 7 bases remained unmatched. CDR3 length: 13 amino acids. Per the germline V gene, CDR1 is ENHRY and CDR2 is SYGVKD. Study-wide findings and caveats: Tumor TCR diversity, when higher, was linked to shorter survival. TCR diversity was significantly greater in tumor than normal lung tissue.

A modified ARM-PCR protocol with three rounds of nested PCR amplified TCRbeta. TCRdb redid the calling of the multiplex PCR reads with MiXCR, one entry per CDR3 protein. The table includes more than 75,000 distinct CDR3 sequences, roughly 80% detected once. No cell sorting was done before RNA was extracted from the tissue. Notes on this clonotype: Its antigen is not known.

Sequenced sample: lung tumor tissue. The source of this sequence is a woman between 45 and 60 years old with non-small cell lung cancer. The gene calls are TRBV10-3 and TRBJ2-7; 9 nucleotides match TRBD1. The CDR3 sequence: CAISERDRVVQYF. CDR3 coding DNA: TGTGCCATCAGTGAAAGGGACAGGGTGGTACAGTACTTC.